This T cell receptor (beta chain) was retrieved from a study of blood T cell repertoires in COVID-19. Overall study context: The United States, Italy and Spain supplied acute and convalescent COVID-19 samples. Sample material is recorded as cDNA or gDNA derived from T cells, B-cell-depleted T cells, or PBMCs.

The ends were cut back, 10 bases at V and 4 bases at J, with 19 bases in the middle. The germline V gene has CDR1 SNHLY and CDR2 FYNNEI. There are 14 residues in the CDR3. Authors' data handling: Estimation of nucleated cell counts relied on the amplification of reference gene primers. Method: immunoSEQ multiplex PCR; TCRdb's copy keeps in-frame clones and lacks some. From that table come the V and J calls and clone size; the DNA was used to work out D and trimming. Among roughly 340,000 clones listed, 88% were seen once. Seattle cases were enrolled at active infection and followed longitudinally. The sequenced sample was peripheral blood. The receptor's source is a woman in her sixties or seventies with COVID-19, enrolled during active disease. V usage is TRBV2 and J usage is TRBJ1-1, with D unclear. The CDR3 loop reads CATVFDLEGTEAFF. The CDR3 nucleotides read TGTGCCACCGTTTTTGATTTAGAGGGCACTGAAGCTTTCTTT.